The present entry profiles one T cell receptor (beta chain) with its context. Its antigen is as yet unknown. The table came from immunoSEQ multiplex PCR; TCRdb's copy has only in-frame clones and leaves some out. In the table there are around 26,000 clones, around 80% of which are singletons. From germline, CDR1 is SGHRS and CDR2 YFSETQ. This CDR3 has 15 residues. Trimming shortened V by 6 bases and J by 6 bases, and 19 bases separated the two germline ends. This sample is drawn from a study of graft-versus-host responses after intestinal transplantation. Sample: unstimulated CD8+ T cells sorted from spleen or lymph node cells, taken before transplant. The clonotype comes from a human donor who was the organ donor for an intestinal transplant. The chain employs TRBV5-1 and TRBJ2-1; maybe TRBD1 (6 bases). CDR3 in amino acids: CASTPARAGVNEQFF. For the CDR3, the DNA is TGCGCCAGCACCCCTGCCAGGGCAGGGGTCAATGAGCAGTTCTTC. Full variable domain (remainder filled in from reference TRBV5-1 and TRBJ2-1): KAGVTQTPRYLIKTRGQQVTLSCSPISGHRSVSWYQQTPGQGLQFLFEYFSETQRNKGNFPGRFSGRQFSNSRSEMNVSTLELGDSALYLCASTPARAGVNEQFFGPGTRLTVL.